The T cell receptor beta chain under discussion was sequenced for a study of T-cell memory formation after mild COVID-19. Study results and limitations: The main location of contracting CD4+ clones was CM and EM, and that of contracting CD8+ clones was EMRA. The pre-infection memory compartment contained some responding clones, suggesting cross-reactive memory joined.

Concerning this clonotype: No antigen is known for it.

CDR3 length: 16 amino acids. CDR1 ENHRY and CDR2 SYGVKD come from the germline V gene. Trimming cost V 5 bases and J 4 bases; bases outside gene matches: 6. Constant-segment primers and 5'RACE yielded cDNA libraries for TCR alpha and TCR beta, each carrying sample barcodes and UMIs. TCRdb passed the 5' RACE reads through MiXCR, listing each CDR3 protein once. The sample has some 57,000 distinct CDR3 sequences; 10% to 15% are singletons. The chain joins TRBV10-3 to TRBJ2-3; 13 bases line up with TRBD2. Sequencing was done on a sample of PBMCs or a T cell subset sorted from them (not recorded which). The sequence came from a man younger than 30 who had mild COVID-19 (a few samples of this study predate the infection). Cell type and time point are not known. The CDR3 is CAISSTSGGGADTQYF. The CDR3, as DNA: TGTGCCATCAGTTCCACTAGCGGGGGGGGCGCAGATACGCAGTATTTT.